This TCR beta chain was sequenced during a study of vaccination effects on CD4 cells after COVID-19. Study context: In the ViraFEST assay, antigen-specific CD4+ clonotypes were identified by expansion after peptide-pool stimulation. From two convalescent patients, samples were taken 16 days and one week before vaccination. Study results and limitations: Following vaccination, convalescents' spike-reactive clones were mostly new ones induced by the vaccine. Marked clonal contraction of both clone types appeared late after vaccination.

Isolating CD4+ T cells followed roughly ten days of culture. Germline values: CDR1 SGHTA, CDR2 FQGNSA. Trimming took 2 bases from V and 2 from J, leaving 10 bases between them. The CDR3 has 15 amino acids. Notes on this clone: Its antigen remains unidentified.

Clones were sequenced by immunoSEQ multiplex PCR, and TCRdb holds only the in-frame ones, with some missing. The sample lists approximately 45,000 clones; roughly 74% were seen once. This specimen was CD4+ T cells from PBMCs cultured without peptide, taken before COVID-19 vaccination. The receptor was isolated from a human donor who had a prior SARS-CoV-2 infection. V usage is TRBV7-2 and J usage is TRBJ1-5, with D perhaps matching TRBD1 (6 bases). CDR3 region: CASSLRGHGNQPQHF. The CDR3 DNA is TGTGCCAGCAGCTTACGGGGGCACGGCAATCAGCCCCAGCATTTT.